These 32 T cell receptor beta chains were sequenced from one sample in a study of shared clonotypes between healthy human individuals. CD45RO negativity and positive selection for CCR7 defined naive CD8 cells, a population that excluded terminally differentiated effector memory CD45RA+ cells. The repertoire was sequenced with immunoSEQ multiplex PCR; TCRdb's copy has only in-frame clones and lacks some. Of some 1,900,000 clones in the sample, about 95% were seen once. The specimen sequenced was naive CD8+ T cells sorted from blood. The receptor set was obtained from a man younger than 30 in good health.

The chain links TRBV5-1 to TRBJ2-7, with D maybe TRBD1 (5 bases). From germline, CDR1 is SGHRS and CDR2 YFSETQ. With 4 bases removed from V and 0 bases from J, the gap between germline ends came to 14 bases. This CDR3 region has 15 residues. The CDR3 coding sequence is TGCGCCAGCAGCACGGACACTCTCAGCTCCTACGAGCAGTACTTC. It yields the protein CASSTDTLSSYEQYF.

The chain uses TRBV5-1 and TRBJ1-4; no firm D call. The V gene's germline CDR1 is SGHRS and CDR2 YFSETQ. V shed 0 bases and J shed 8 bases, with 14 bases lying between them. The CDR3 extends over 15 amino acids. In nucleotides, the CDR3 is TGCGCCAGCAGCTTGGAAGCTAACCTTGGGGAAAAACTGTTTTTT. Translating gives CASSLEANLGEKLFF.

This rearrangement joins TRBV19 to TRBJ2-1, with D perhaps matching TRBD2 (5 bases). CDR1 LNHDA and CDR2 SQIVND come from the germline V gene (reference sequence). CDR3 size: 15 residues. Trimming took 3 bases from V and 8 from J, leaving 17 bases between them. The CDR3 here is CASSIGVLGSYEQFF. The CDR3 nucleotides are TGTGCCAGTAGTATCGGGGTTCTCGGTTCCTATGAGCAGTTCTTC.

This clone has just one count. The same CDR3 can be traced to other DNA sequences in this sample. This rearrangement joins TRBV7-9 to TRBJ2-7; 7 bases align to TRBD1. Germline V gene lookup returns CDR1 SEHNR and CDR2 FQNEAQ (reference sequence). The CDR3 is 13 residues long. Trimming cost V 4 bases and J 3 bases; bases outside gene matches: 3. CDR3 DNA sequence: TGTGCCAGCAGCTCTGGGACAGACTACGAGCAGTACTTC. This gives the protein CASSSGTDYEQYF.

This chain links TRBV28 with TRBJ1-4; the D gene is possibly TRBD1 (6 bases). CDR1 is MDHEN and CDR2 is SYDVKM in the germline V gene. This CDR3 has 16 amino acids. V was pared by 5 bases and J by 2 bases, with 15 bases between. CDR3 amino acids: CASSRLLGGTNEKLFF. The CDR3 DNA reads as TGTGCCAGCAGTCGCCTCCTAGGGGGGACTAATGAAAAACTGTTTTTT.

The CDR3 nucleotides are TGTGCCTGGAGTGCGGGACCGTCCGGAAATTCACCCCTCCACTTT. Its protein is CAWSAGPSGNSPLHF. The gene calls are TRBV30 and TRBJ1-6; D may be TRBD1 (5 bases). V was cut by 1 base and J by 7 bases, with 14 bases left in between. This CDR3 is 15 amino acids long. Germline values: CDR1 GTSNPN, CDR2 SVGIG (reference sequence).

The chain uses TRBV18 and TRBJ2-5; TRBD2 matches 12 bases. V dropped 6 bases and J dropped 1; count of bases not matched to a gene: 15. Germline-derived CDR1 and CDR2 are KGHSH and LQKENI. CDR3 length equals 19 residues. CDR3 region: CASSSSDLLAGGPQETQYF. The CDR3 DNA reads as TGTGCCAGCTCTTCCTCAGATCTCCTAGCGGGAGGGCCCCAAGAGACCCAGTACTTC.

This chain connects TRBV6-6 to TRBJ1-1, with D tentatively TRBD1 (6 bases). Trimming took 8 bases from V and 2 from J, leaving 21 bases between them. The CDR3 extends over 16 amino acids. Germline V gene lookup returns CDR1 MNHNY and CDR2 SVGAGI (reference sequence). CDR3 coding DNA: TGTGCCAGCGAACACCTCTCAGGGGTCTTAAACACTGAAGCTTTCTTT. Translation gives CASEHLSGVLNTEAFF.

On this clone itself: Distinct nucleotide sequences in the sample also encode this CDR3. The chain combines TRBV5-1 with TRBJ2-7; 9 nucleotides line up with TRBD1. V gave up 4 bases and J gave up 3 bases; unmatched junction bases: 5. This CDR3 has 14 amino acids. From germline, CDR1 is SGHRS and CDR2 YFSETQ. In DNA, the CDR3 is TGCGCCAGCAGCCTGGGACAGGGAGTCTACGAGCAGTACTTC. Translation: CASSLGQGVYEQYF.

This chain joins TRBV5-1 and TRBJ1-2; 7 bases fit TRBD1. Germline CDR1 and CDR2: SGHRS and YFSETQ. The CDR3 has 16 residues. The trim removed 0 bases at V and 3 bases at J, leaving 8 bases unmatched. The CDR3 DNA reads TGCGCCAGCAGCTTGGGGACAGGACCAGCCCACTATGGCTACACCTTC. Translation: CASSLGTGPAHYGYTF. Full variable domain (remainder filled in from reference TRBV5-1 and TRBJ1-2): KAGVTQTPRYLIKTRGQQVTLSCSPISGHRSVSWYQQTPGQGLQFLFEYFSETQRNKGNFPGRFSGRQFSNSRSEMNVSTLELGDSALYLCASSLGTGPAHYGYTFGSGTRLTVV.

The chain combines TRBV6-5 with TRBJ2-3; D is uncertain. The V gene's germline CDR1 is MNHEY and CDR2 SVGAGI. Between the trimmed V and J ends, which lost 6 bases and 2 bases, there was a span of 15 bases. The CDR3 runs 15 residues. This CDR3 reads CASREALVLTDTQYF. The DNA of the CDR3 is TGTGCCAGCAGAGAGGCCCTAGTACTCACAGATACGCAGTATTTT.

In nucleotides, the CDR3 is TGTGCCAGCAGCTTAAGGGGACTAGCGGGAGGCCACCCTTCCTACGAGCAGTACTTC. Its translation: CASSLRGLAGGHPSYEQYF. The rearrangement joins TRBV7-9 to TRBJ2-7; 15 nucleotides line up with TRBD2. The germline gives CDR1 SEHNR, CDR2 FQNEAQ (reference sequence). CDR3 length: 19 amino acids. V lost 2 bases and J lost 1; bases outside the gene matches: 9.

The chain couples TRBV6-5 to TRBJ2-7; weak D call: TRBD1 (6 bases). V lost 6 bases and J lost 2, with 11 bases in between. CDR1 is MNHEY and CDR2 is SVGAGI in the germline V gene. The CDR3 contains 13 residues. In DNA, the CDR3 is TGTGCCAGCAGCCAGGGGACCCCCTACGAGCAGTACTTC. This sequence encodes CASSQGTPYEQYF.

The chain joins TRBV27 to TRBJ2-7, with a possible D match to TRBD1 (6 bases). CDR1 is MNHEY and CDR2 is SMNVEV in the germline V gene (reference sequence). V was trimmed by 5 bases and J by 7 bases, leaving 21 bases between them. This CDR3 has 15 residues. Here the CDR3 DNA reads TGTGCCAGCAGTCACCGACAGGATGGGCGCGGGGAGCAGTACTTC. Translating gives CASSHRQDGRGEQYF.

This chain connects TRBV29-1 to TRBJ2-2, with TRBD2 as a possible D gene (5 bases). CDR1 and CDR2 from the germline V gene are SQVTM and ANQGSEA. V lost 4 bases and J 3 bases, leaving 9 bases between the germline ends. CDR3 size: 13 residues. The CDR3, as DNA: TGCAGCGTTGTGCGGGCCGACACCGGGGAGCTGTTTTTT. Translation gives CSVVRADTGELFF.

The chain employs TRBV15 and TRBJ1-5; 8 bases are shared with TRBD1. Trimming cost V 7 bases and J 6 bases; bases outside gene matches: 11. The CDR3 is 15 amino acids. Germline assignment: CDR1 LNHNV and CDR2 YYDKDF (reference sequence). DNA of the CDR3: TGTGCCACCACCCGCGACAGGGGAGTTGGTCAGCCCCAGCATTTT. This translates into CATTRDRGVGQPQHF.

J is TRBJ2-1 and V is TRBV19; a possible D gene is TRBD1 (6 bases). From germline, CDR1 is LNHDA and CDR2 SQIVND (reference sequence). The CDR3 contains 14 residues. Trimming left V 7 bases short and J 3 bases short, with 13 bases between. The CDR3 DNA reads TGTGCCAGTACTAAGACAGGATTCTACAATGAGCAGTTCTTC. Protein sequence: CASTKTGFYNEQFF. Drawing the rest from reference TRBV19 and TRBJ2-1, the complete variable domain is DGGITQSPKYLFRKEGQNVTLSCEQNLNHDAMYWYRQDPGQGLRLIYYSQIVNDFQKGDIAEGYSVSREKKESFPLTVTSAQKNPTAFYLCASTKTGFYNEQFFGPGTRLTVL.

The chain links TRBV28 to TRBJ1-2, with D tentatively TRBD1 (5 bases). The V gene lost 5 bases and the J gene lost 10 bases, with 20 bases spanning the gap. The CDR3 covers 14 residues. Looked up from germline, CDR1 is MDHEN and CDR2 is SYDVKM. The CDR3 spells CASSTPGTDSYYTF. CDR3 nucleotides: TGTGCCAGCAGTACCCCCGGGACCGACTCATACTACACCTTC.

V usage is TRBV6-5 and J usage is TRBJ2-5; 13 nucleotides match TRBD2. The CDR3 sequence is 15 residues long. The V gene's germline CDR1 is MNHEY and CDR2 SVGAGI. The V and J ends lost 5 bases and 5 bases, in that order; junction bases with no gene match: 5. The CDR3 here is CASSRLAGGGETQYF. In DNA, the CDR3 is TGTGCCAGCAGTCGACTAGCGGGGGGTGGCGAGACCCAGTACTTC.

V usage is TRBV4-3 and J usage is TRBJ2-1; 7 bases agree with TRBD1. The V segment lost 4 bases and the J segment 0 bases; nucleotides outside the gene matches: 9. Germline V gene sequence: CDR1 LGHNA, CDR2 YSLEER. CDR3 length: 17 residues. The CDR3 DNA reads as TGCGCCAGCAGCCGAGTACAGGGGCTGAGCTCCTACAATGAGCAGTTCTTC. This gives the protein CASSRVQGLSSYNEQFF.

Comment on this clone: Additional DNA sequences in this sample encode the identical CDR3. The J gene is TRBJ2-1, the V gene TRBV27; 11 positions match TRBD2. CDR3 length equals 15 residues. Germline trimming cut 5 bases from V and 4 bases from J; bases unmatched to any gene: 4. Germline assignment: CDR1 MNHEY and CDR2 SMNVEV (reference sequence). The CDR3 DNA sequence: TGTGCCAGCAGTCCACGACTAGCGGGATACAATGAGCAGTTCTTC. It translates to CASSPRLAGYNEQFF.

The chain couples TRBV7-6 to TRBJ2-7; a weak D match, TRBD1 (5 bases). Germline lookup yields CDR1 SGHVS and CDR2 FNYEAQ. Between the trimmed V and J ends, which lost 6 bases and 0 bases, there was a span of 21 bases. The CDR3 is 17 residues long. The CDR3 here is CASSFGPRTLSSYEQYF. CDR3 in DNA: TGTGCCAGCAGTTTTGGCCCGAGGACACTGAGCTCCTACGAGCAGTACTTC.

The rearrangement links TRBV13 to TRBJ1-1; unclear D gene. This CDR3 has 13 amino acids. CDR1 and CDR2 (germline): PRHDT, FYEKMQ (reference sequence). Trimming pared 6 bases from V and 3 bases from J, leaving 11 bases between. Here the CDR3 reads CASRTGEDTEAFF. For the CDR3, the DNA is TGTGCCAGCAGAACCGGGGAGGACACTGAAGCTTTCTTT.

The genes are TRBV10-3 and TRBJ2-2; no firm D call. The CDR3 consists of 16 residues. Looked up from germline, CDR1 is ENHRY and CDR2 is SYGVKD. V was cut by 3 bases and J by 1 base, with 12 bases left in between. CDR3 nucleotide sequence: TGTGCCATCAGTGATGGGGAAGCGAAGAACACCGGGGAGCTGTTTTTT. This sequence encodes CAISDGEAKNTGELFF.

This clone appeared a single time. In the same sample, other DNA sequences code for this CDR3. This chain connects TRBV9 to TRBJ2-1, with TRBD2 matching 9 bases. After removal of 2 bases from V and 2 bases from J, the junction contained 2 bases not matched to a gene. The CDR3 contains 15 residues. The germline gives CDR1 SGDLS, CDR2 YYNGEE. DNA of the CDR3: TGTGCCAGCAGCGTCAGCGGGGGGACCTACAATGAGCAGTTCTTC. It is translated as CASSVSGGTYNEQFF.

This chain joins TRBV4-1 and TRBJ1-2, with no clear D. The CDR3 runs 16 residues. The germline V gene has CDR1 MGHRA and CDR2 YSYEKL. With 0 bases removed from V and 0 bases from J, the gap between germline ends came to 11 bases. CDR3 sequence: CASSQDWAQPNYGYTF. CDR3 nucleotide sequence: TGCGCCAGCAGCCAAGATTGGGCACAACCTAACTATGGCTACACCTTC.

The gene calls are TRBV5-1 and TRBJ2-3; D uncertain. The ends were cut back, 3 bases at V and 2 bases at J, with 4 bases in the middle. CDR3 length equals 12 residues. Per germline, CDR1 SGHRS and CDR2 YFSETQ. The CDR3 loop is CASSYYTDTQYF. DNA for the CDR3: TGCGCCAGCAGCTACTACACAGATACGCAGTATTTT.

The chain links TRBV7-9 to TRBJ2-3; D unresolved. Germline assignment: CDR1 SEHNR and CDR2 FQNEAQ (reference sequence). This CDR3 comprises 14 residues. Deletions cut 1 base from V and 6 bases from J, with 11 bases between. In nucleotides, the CDR3 is TGTGCCAGCAGCTTAGAGGCAGGTAGCGATACGCAGTATTTT. Residues: CASSLEAGSDTQYF.

This sequence joins TRBV6-1 and TRBJ2-1; 7 bases line up with TRBD1. The CDR3 covers 13 residues. The V segment lost 7 bases and the J segment 4 bases; nucleotides outside the gene matches: 4. Germline V gene data show CDR1 as MNHNS and CDR2 as SASEGT. The CDR3 is CASTETGYNEQFF. As DNA, the CDR3 is TGTGCCAGCACCGAGACAGGGTACAATGAGCAGTTCTTC.

The chain employs TRBV10-2 and TRBJ2-7, with 7 bases aligning to TRBD2. This CDR3 is 15 amino acids long. Trimming at V came to 6 bases and at J to 2 bases, leaving 10 bases not matched to a gene. Germline CDR1 reads WSHSY; CDR2 reads SAAADI. The CDR3 loop reads CASSVRDYGPYEQYF. Here the CDR3 DNA reads TGCGCCAGCAGCGTCCGGGACTATGGTCCCTACGAGCAGTACTTC.

This chain joins TRBV2 and TRBJ2-5; D is possibly TRBD1 or TRBD2 (5 bases each). Germline lookup yields CDR1 SNHLY and CDR2 FYNNEI. V was pared by 10 bases and J by 1 base, with 10 bases between. The CDR3 runs 12 residues. The CDR3 loop reads CATGTSQETQYF. The DNA of the CDR3 is TGTGCCACTGGGACGAGCCAAGAGACCCAGTACTTC. Full variable domain (missing parts from reference TRBV2 and TRBJ2-5): EPEVTQTPSHQVTQMGQEVILRCVPISNHLYFYWYRQILGQKVEFLVSFYNNEISEKSEIFDDQFSVERPDGSNFTLKIRSTKLEDSAMYFCATGTSQETQYFGPGTRLLVL.

A note on this clone: Other DNA variants within this sample encode the same CDR3. The V gene is TRBV5-1, the J gene TRBJ2-1, with 9 bases aligning to TRBD2. The CDR3 is made up of 15 amino acids. Germline CDR1 SGHRS, CDR2 YFSETQ. V shed 2 bases and J 2 bases; nucleotides not matched to a gene: 2. CDR3 amino acids: CASSFAGGPYNEQFF. CDR3 bases: TGCGCCAGCAGCTTCGCGGGGGGGCCCTACAATGAGCAGTTCTTC.